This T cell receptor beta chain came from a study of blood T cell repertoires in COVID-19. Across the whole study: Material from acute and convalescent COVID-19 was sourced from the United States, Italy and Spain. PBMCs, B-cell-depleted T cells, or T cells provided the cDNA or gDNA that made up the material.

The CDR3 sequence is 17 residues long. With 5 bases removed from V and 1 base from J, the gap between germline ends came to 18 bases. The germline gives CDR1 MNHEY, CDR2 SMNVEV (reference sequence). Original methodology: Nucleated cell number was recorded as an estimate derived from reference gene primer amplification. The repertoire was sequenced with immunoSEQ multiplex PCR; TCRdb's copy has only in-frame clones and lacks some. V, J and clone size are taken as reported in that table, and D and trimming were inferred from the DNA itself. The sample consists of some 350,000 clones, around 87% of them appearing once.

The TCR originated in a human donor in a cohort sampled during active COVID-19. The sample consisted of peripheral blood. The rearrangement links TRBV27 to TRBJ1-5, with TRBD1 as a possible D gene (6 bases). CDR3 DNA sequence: TGTGCCAGCAGTCCACGGGACACCGGGGACAGCAATCAGCCCCAGCATTTT. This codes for CASSPRDTGDSNQPQHF.